This T cell receptor beta chain was documented in a study of blood T cell repertoires in COVID-19. The overall study: From T cells, B-cell-depleted T cells, or PBMCs came the material, which was cDNA or gDNA.

Germline CDR1 is MNHNY and CDR2 is SVGAGI (reference sequence). V lost 0 bases and J lost 7; bases outside the gene matches: 3. The CDR3 covers 14 residues. This clone was observed a single time. Patients from Seattle were sampled longitudinally, starting during active infection. Sequenced by immunoSEQ multiplex PCR; TCRdb stores in-frame clones only, minus some. The table includes about 370,000 clones, about 89% detected once. This TCR came from a woman in her 30s with COVID-19, enrolled during active disease. Sequencing input: peripheral blood. The chain employs TRBV6-6 and TRBJ1-1; 9 positions match TRBD1. The CDR3: CASSYSNRGREAFF. The DNA of the CDR3 is TGTGCCAGCAGTTACTCGAACAGGGGGCGTGAAGCTTTCTTT.